These T cell receptor beta chains were read from a single sample in a study of T cells in Graves' hyperthyroidism and ophthalmopathy. A single record per CDR3 protein comes from TCRdb applying MiXCR to the multiplex PCR reads. This table has 450,000 to 650,000 distinct CDR3 sequences, about 14% appearing once. The specimen sequenced was blood. The receptors stem from a woman aged 18-29 years with Graves' ophthalmopathy. CDR3s include the opening cysteine and the closing phenylalanine or tryptophan. A D gene is named only where the DNA matches it firmly. Expanded clones are given a class, and other clones once, few, many or no size at all.

TRBD2 many TRBJ2-5 TRBV30 TGTGCCTGGAGTGTACTAGCGGGAGGGCCAAAGACCCAGTACTTC CAWSVLAGGPKTQYF
TRBD2 many TRBJ2-3 TRBV30 TGTGCCTGGAGTGTACGGGGGGGGGATACGCAGTATTTT CAWSVRGGDTQYF
TRBD1 few TRBJ2-7 TRBV3-1 TGTGCCAGCAGCCAAGTTGGGACAGGGGACGAGCAGTACTTC CASSQVGTGDEQYF
. many TRBJ1-4 TRBV2 TGTGCCAGCAGTAAGGACACAATCCTGTTTTTT CASSKDTILFF
. . TRBJ2-6 TRBV7-3 TGTGCCAGCAGCTCGGCCCCAGGCTCCGGGGCCAACGTCCTGACTTTC CASSSAPGSGANVLTF
TRBD2 many TRBJ2-3 TRBV11-3 TGTGCCAGCAGCTTTACCCTTCGACTAGCGGGGGGGGTGGATACGCAGTATTTT CASSFTLRLAGGVDTQYF
. . TRBJ2-2 TRBV7-3 TGTGCCAGCAGCCCGTTTGGCACCGGGGAGCTGTTTTTT CASSPFGTGELFF
. few TRBJ2-2 TRBV27 TGTGCCAGCAGTTTATCATGGGTGACCGGGGAGCTGTTTTTT CASSLSWVTGELFF
. many TRBJ2-1 TRBV10-3 TGTGCCATCAGTGAGTCGAGGGAGTGGAATGAGCAGTTCTTC CAISESREWNEQFF
TRBD2 many TRBJ2-1 TRBV11-3 TGTGCCAGCAGCACCGGACTAGCGGGAAGGAATGAGCAGTTCTTC CASSTGLAGRNEQFF
TRBD2 many TRBJ2-7 TRBV6-1 TGTGCCAGCAGCCCCGGACTAGCGAATTCCTACGAGCAGTACTTC CASSPGLANSYEQYF
. many TRBJ1-5 TRBV5-6 TGTGCCAGCAGCCAGGGGCTCGAAACCCCCAATCAGCCCCAGCATTTT CASSQGLETPNQPQHF
TRBD1 . TRBJ2-1 TRBV25-1 TGTGCCAGCAGTGTAGACAGGGGGCCGGAGCAGTTCTTC CASSVDRGPEQFF
TRBD2 once TRBJ2-3 TRBV29-1 TGCAGCGTTGAAGACGGGACTAGCGGGAGGGCCTGGGATACGCAGTATTTT CSVEDGTSGRAWDTQYF
TRBD1 . TRBJ1-4 TRBV12-3/TRBV12-4 TGTGCCAGCAGGCCCGGGACAGGGGTGGAAAAACTGTTTTTT CASRPGTGVEKLFF
. . TRBJ1-3 TRBV7-9 TGTGCCAGCAGCTTAGATCAGGGGCTAGGAAACACCATATATTTT CASSLDQGLGNTIYF
. many TRBJ2-5 TRBV11-1 TGTGCCAGCAGCTTAGCGCGCAGGGAACTCGATGAGACCCAGTACTTC CASSLARRELDETQYF
TRBD1 many TRBJ1-4 TRBV2 TGTGCCAGCAAGGACAGGCTAGAGGGAAAACTGTTTTTT CASKDRLEGKLFF
TRBD2 . TRBJ2-7 TRBV5-8 TGTGCCAGCAGCCAAGGGGAGGGCGAGCAGTACTTC CASSQGEGEQYF
. many TRBJ2-2 TRBV6-1 TGTGCCAGCGTGGCGGAGAACACCGGGGAGCTGTTTTTT CASVAENTGELFF
. . TRBJ2-7 TRBV5-6 TGTGCCAGCAGCTTCTGGCGGGGAGTTAGCTCCTACGAGCAGTACTTC CASSFWRGVSSYEQYF
. many TRBJ2-1 TRBV24-1 TGTGCCACCAGTGAGCCAGGGGACAATGAGCAGTTCTTC CATSEPGDNEQFF
TRBD2 many TRBJ2-1 TRBV7-8 TGTGCCAGCAGCTTAGTCTCGGGGAGGGCGCAGTTCTTC CASSLVSGRAQFF
. many TRBJ2-3 TRBV6-1 TGTGCCAGCAGTGAATGGGAGGGCACAGATACGCAGTATTTT CASSEWEGTDTQYF
. many TRBJ2-3 TRBV29-1 TGCAGCGTTGAAGCGGCAGGGGCATCCGATACGCAGTATTTT CSVEAAGASDTQYF
. many TRBJ2-7 TRBV24-1 TGTGCCACCAGTGGCGCGGCAGACAGGGAGCAGTACTTC CATSGAADREQYF
. many TRBJ2-1 TRBV5-1 TGCGCCAGCAGCTCCCTTCCGGGAGCCTACAATGAGCAGTTCTTC CASSSLPGAYNEQFF
. few TRBJ2-7 TRBV28 TGTGCCAGCAGTTGGCTAGGGCAGGGGAGTTCCGAGCAGTACTTC CASSWLGQGSSEQYF
TRBD2 . TRBJ2-7 TRBV27 TGTGCCAGCAGGACCCGGGGCCCGGGGGGCGAGCAGTACTTC CASRTRGPGGEQYF
TRBD2 few TRBJ2-1 TRBV7-2 TGTGCCAGCAGCTTACCGTTCGGACTAGCGGGTGAGCAGTTCTTC CASSLPFGLAGEQFF
. many TRBJ1-1 TRBV12-3/TRBV12-4 TGTGCCAGCAGTGCCTACGAAGGAACTGAAGCTTTCTTT CASSAYEGTEAFF
. many TRBJ2-1 TRBV5-1 TGCGCCAGCAGCTTGGACATTACGTTCTCCTACAATGAGCAGTTCTTC CASSLDITFSYNEQFF
TRBD2 . TRBJ2-1 TRBV13 TGTGCCAGCAGCCCACTAGCGGGGAGCTCCTACAATGAGCAGTTCTTC CASSPLAGSSYNEQFF
TRBD2 . TRBJ2-1 TRBV7-3 TGTGCCAGCAGCGTCGGGACTAGCGGGAGTATACAGTTCTTC CASSVGTSGSIQFF
TRBD1 few TRBJ2-7 TRBV5-8 TGTGCCAGCAGCTTGGACAGGGGGGCAGTAAGGGAGCAGTACTTC CASSLDRGAVREQYF
. . TRBJ1-1 TRBV19 TGTGCCAGTACGGCGCTTCCGAACACTGAAGCTTTCTTT CASTALPNTEAFF
. few TRBJ1-1 TRBV5-5 TGTGCCAGCAGCCTGGCTCGGGGTGACACTGAAGCTTTCTTT CASSLARGDTEAFF
. . TRBJ1-5 TRBV6-1 TGTGCCAGCACCCCTCTGCTGGGAAATCAGCCCCAGCATTTT CASTPLLGNQPQHF
. . TRBJ1-6 TRBV28 TGTGCCAGCAGTTCCCTCCGGGACACCTATAATCCACCCCTCCACTTT CASSSLRDTYNPPLHF
. many TRBJ2-5 TRBV15 TGTGCCACCAGCAAAACAGGGCTTGAACTACAAGAGACCCAGTACTTC CATSKTGLELQETQYF